Listed here are 21 T cell receptor beta chains from one sample, sequenced in a study of T cell changes during pregnancy in multiple sclerosis. The table came from immunoSEQ multiplex PCR; TCRdb's copy has only in-frame clones and leaves some out. The table lists around 110,000 clones, just under 95% of them singletons. The specimen was peripheral blood, collected in the third trimester of pregnancy. These receptors were taken from a female donor in good health, enrolled as a control in a pregnancy study.

V gene TRBV30 combines with J gene TRBJ1-3; D may be TRBD1 (6 bases). CDR1 and CDR2 (germline): GTSNPN, SVGIG (reference sequence). This CDR3 contains 13 residues. V shed 5 bases and J shed 4 bases, with 12 bases lying between them. As DNA, the CDR3 is TGTGCCTGGTCCACAGGGAAAGGAAACACCATATATTTT. Residues: CAWSTGKGNTIYF.

This clone has only a few counts. The chain links TRBV6-4 to TRBJ1-2, with 8 bases that match TRBD1. Trimming took 6 bases from V and 4 from J; bases not matched to a gene: 10. The CDR3 is 15 residues long. From germline, CDR1 is MRHNA and CDR2 SNTAGT. CDR3 DNA: TGTGCCAGCAGGGGACTGACAGGGGAAGGCTATGGCTACACCTTC. It yields the protein CASRGLTGEGYGYTF.

J is TRBJ2-3 and V is TRBV2; 9 nucleotides match TRBD1. The V and J ends lost 5 bases and 15 bases, in that order; junction bases with no gene match: 3. Germline V gene sequence: CDR1 SNHLY, CDR2 FYNNEI. This CDR3 contains 10 residues. This chain's CDR3 is CASSNRGPYF. DNA of the CDR3: TGTGCCAGCAGTAACAGGGGGCCCTATTTT.

The gene calls are TRBV5-5 and TRBJ2-5; TRBD1 matches at 10 bases. V lost 3 bases to trimming and J lost 4 bases; unmatched junction nucleotides: 6. CDR1 SGHKS and CDR2 YYEKEE come from the germline V gene (reference sequence). The CDR3 runs to 15 residues. The CDR3 DNA sequence: TGTGCCAGCAGCTCACTGACAGGGGGCTTAGAGACCCAGTACTTC. It encodes CASSSLTGGLETQYF.

Here the CDR3 DNA reads TGCAGCGTTGTTAGTGGGACAGCCGACAATGAGCAGTTCTTC. Translated: CSVVSGTADNEQFF. The chain employs TRBV29-1 and TRBJ2-1; 7 bases fit TRBD1. Germline CDR1 and CDR2: SQVTM and ANQGSEA. The CDR3 loop spans 14 amino acids. The J segment lost 5 bases and the V segment lost 4 bases, leaving 8 bases of the junction unmatched.

The chain couples TRBV7-2 to TRBJ2-1, with D possibly matching TRBD2 (5 bases). The CDR3 spans 16 residues. Germline V gene data show CDR1 as SGHTA and CDR2 as FQGNSA. Trimming removed 7 bases at V and 3 bases at J, with 19 bases between. The CDR3 sequence is CASTSALLTSYNEQFF. CDR3 nucleotides: TGTGCCAGCACCTCCGCCCTACTTACTAGCTACAATGAGCAGTTCTTC.

The chain joins TRBV11-2 to TRBJ2-1, with D unclear. Looked up from germline, CDR1 is SGHAT and CDR2 is FQNNGV. The CDR3 covers 12 residues. The ends were cut back, 6 bases at V and 10 bases at J, with 13 bases in the middle. The CDR3 is CASSSWASEQFF. CDR3 DNA: TGTGCCAGCAGTTCTTGGGCGTCCGAGCAGTTCTTC.

This chain joins TRBV2 and TRBJ1-1; 8 nucleotides agree with TRBD1. The germline V gene encodes CDR1 SNHLY and CDR2 FYNNEI. V shed 8 bases, J shed 5 bases, and the junction held 7 bases outside the gene matches. The CDR3 runs 13 residues. CDR3 sequence reads: CASRTGSVTEAFF. CDR3 in DNA: TGTGCCAGCCGGACAGGGTCGGTAACTGAAGCTTTCTTT.

This chain uses TRBV28 with TRBJ1-5, with a possible D match to TRBD1 (6 bases). V was clipped by 5 bases and J by 2 bases, with 13 bases between them. CDR1 is MDHEN and CDR2 is SYDVKM in the germline V gene. The CDR3 extends over 15 amino acids. In DNA form, the CDR3 reads TGTGCCAGCAGTCCACAGGGTGTGGGCAATCAGCCCCAGCATTTT. As protein: CASSPQGVGNQPQHF. Full variable domain (outside the CDR3, taken from reference TRBV28 and TRBJ1-5): DVKVTQSSRYLVKRTGEKVFLECVQDMDHENMFWYRQDPGLGLRLIYFSYDVKMKEKGDIPEGYSVSREKKERFSLILESASTNQTSMYLCASSPQGVGNQPQHFGDGTRLSIL.

CDR3 coding DNA: TGTGCCTGGAGGCACAGGGTGGGACAGCCCCAGCATTTT. This encodes CAWRHRVGQPQHF. The chain couples TRBV30 to TRBJ1-5; D may be TRBD1 (6 bases). CDR3 length: 13 residues. The germline gives CDR1 GTSNPN, CDR2 SVGIG (reference sequence). V gave up 3 bases and J gave up 7 bases, with 13 bases separating them.

A single count supports this clone. The chain combines TRBV4-3 with TRBJ1-1, with 8 bases fitting TRBD1. This CDR3 region has 15 residues. V dropped 0 bases and J dropped 5; count of bases not matched to a gene: 5. Per germline, CDR1 LGHNA and CDR2 YSLEER. CDR3 sequence (DNA): TGCGCCAGCAGCCAAGACTGGACAGGGCAAACTGAAGCTTTCTTT. Encoded protein: CASSQDWTGQTEAFF.

The chain recombines TRBV19 with TRBJ1-2, with a possible D match to TRBD1 (5 bases). The V gene's germline CDR1 is LNHDA and CDR2 SQIVND (reference sequence). The CDR3 covers 15 residues. The V end was cut by 3 bases, the J end by 0 bases, with 11 bases between. This chain's CDR3 is CASSILQASNYGYTF. The DNA for the CDR3 is TGTGCCAGTAGTATCCTACAGGCGTCTAACTATGGCTACACCTTC.

V is TRBV6-1 and J is TRBJ1-4; D gene ambiguous. Germline V gene data show CDR1 as MNHNS and CDR2 as SASEGT. V lost 8 bases to trimming and J lost 7 bases, with 11 bases between them. CDR3 length: 12 amino acids. The CDR3 bases are TGTGCCAGCGGAGGGAGTGGTGAAAAACTGTTTTTT. Amino acids: CASGGSGEKLFF.

The chain joins TRBV29-1 to TRBJ1-3; tentative D call: TRBD1 (6 bases). Germline assignment: CDR1 SQVTM and CDR2 ANQGSEA. The length of the CDR3 is 13 residues. V dropped 6 bases and J dropped 0 bases, with 9 bases sitting between them. The CDR3 DNA follows: TGCAGCGTGAGGGGGGGCTCTGGAAACACCATATATTTT. The encoded protein is CSVRGGSGNTIYF.

The chain's CDR3 is CASGMTGADSPLHF. The DNA of the CDR3 is TGTGCCAGCGGAATGACAGGAGCGGATTCACCCCTCCACTTT. The chain employs TRBV6-5 and TRBJ1-6; tentatively, D is TRBD1 (6 bases). V dropped 8 bases and J dropped 8 bases, with 16 bases sitting between them. This CDR3 spans 14 amino acids. From germline, CDR1 is MNHEY and CDR2 SVGAGI.

CDR3: CASSGQAYGYTF. CDR3 nucleotide sequence: TGTGCCAGCTCAGGACAGGCCTATGGCTACACCTTC. The rearrangement uses TRBV6-5 and TRBJ1-2; 7 bases agree with TRBD1. Per the germline V gene, CDR1 is MNHEY and CDR2 is SVGAGI. V dropped 8 bases and J dropped 4; count of bases not matched to a gene: 4. This CDR3 comprises 12 residues.

This sequence joins TRBV25-1 and TRBJ1-1; D ambiguous. V lost 5 bases and J 1 base, leaving 8 bases between the germline ends. Germline CDR1 reads MGHDK; CDR2 reads SYGVNS. The CDR3 totals 13 residues. The chain's CDR3 is CASSFEGNTEAFF. The CDR3 nucleotides read TGTGCCAGCAGTTTTGAGGGGAACACTGAAGCTTTCTTT.

This rearrangement joins TRBV10-3 to TRBJ1-1; tentative D call: TRBD1 (5 bases). V was cut by 5 bases and J by 6 bases, with 16 bases left in between. From germline, CDR1 is ENHRY and CDR2 SYGVKD. The CDR3 is 14 amino acids. The CDR3 sequence is CAISTSVRVPEAFF. The DNA for the CDR3 is TGTGCCATCAGTACATCCGTCAGGGTCCCTGAAGCTTTCTTT.

V gene TRBV19 combines with J gene TRBJ2-5, with 16 bases identical to TRBD2. Trimming took 5 bases from V and 4 from J; bases not matched to a gene: 7. The CDR3 runs 17 residues. From germline, CDR1 is LNHDA and CDR2 SQIVND (reference sequence). The CDR3: CASSAGLAGGLLETQYF. For the CDR3, the DNA is TGTGCCAGTAGTGCGGGACTAGCGGGGGGGCTCCTAGAGACCCAGTACTTC.

The CDR3, as DNA: TGTGCCAGCAGCTTCGACTATTACGAGCAGTACTTC. Encoded protein: CASSFDYYEQYF. The rearrangement links TRBV11-2 to TRBJ2-7, with a possible D match to TRBD2 (5 bases). Trimming took 3 bases from V and 4 from J, leaving 7 bases between them. Germline CDR1 is SGHAT and CDR2 is FQNNGV. The CDR3 loop spans 12 amino acids.

This chain connects TRBV2 to TRBJ2-3, with 11 positions matching TRBD1. Germline V lookup: CDR1 SNHLY, CDR2 FYNNEI. The CDR3 spans 18 residues. The V segment lost 1 base and the J segment 6 bases; nucleotides outside the gene matches: 12. CDR3 in DNA: TGTGCCAGCAGTGAAGACCCCCGAGGACAGGGGGCGACGGATACGCAGTATTTT. The encoded protein is CASSEDPRGQGATDTQYF.